A selection of T cell receptor beta chains follows, all from one sample in a study of a mutant IDH1 vaccine in newly diagnosed glioma. Data came from immunoSEQ multiplex PCR; TCRdb stores just in-frame clones and leaves some out. This table has 38,000 or so clones, approximately 80% appearing once. These TCRs' antigens remain unknown. The sequencing used PBMCs, collected from a glioma patient whose treatment included an IDH1 peptide vaccine. The receptors come from a man aged 35-49 years with glioma. The CDR3 runs from the conserved cysteine through the conserved F or W. Fields, in order: D gene, J gene, clone size, V gene, CDR3 DNA, CDR3 protein. D genes are given only for firm matches. Not all rows give a size; the values are once, few, many and, for expanded clones, a class.

-,TRBJ1-1,-,TRBV6-5,TGTGCCAGCAGTTACCCTTGGCCCGTCGGGAACACTGAAGCTTTCTTT,CASSYPWPVGNTEAFF
-,TRBJ2-7,-,TRBV7-9,TGTGCCAGCAGCTCGCGACTAGGGCCCTACGAGCAGTACTTC,CASSSRLGPYEQYF
-,TRBJ1-2,-,TRBV5-1,TGCGCCAGCAGCTCCCCAGGGGTCGATGGCTACACCTTC,CASSSPGVDGYTF
TRBD1,TRBJ1-5,-,TRBV2,TGTGCCAGCGTCGGACAGGGCGGACAGCCCCAGCATTTT,CASVGQGGQPQHF
TRBD2,TRBJ2-7,-,TRBV7-8,TGTGCCAGCAGCTTTGACCAACTAGCGGGAGGTAGTTACGAGCAGTACTTC,CASSFDQLAGGSYEQYF
TRBD1,TRBJ2-7,-,TRBV5-4,TGTGCCAGCAGCAGTTTGGGGGACAGGGGGGACGAGCAGTACTTC,CASSSLGDRGDEQYF
-,TRBJ1-1,-,TRBV27,TGTGCCAGCAGCTCCGTAGACGACAGAGTGAACACTGAAGCTTTCTTT,CASSSVDDRVNTEAFF
TRBD2,TRBJ2-3,-,TRBV27,TGTGCCAGCAGTTCCCCCCCAGCGGGGGGGCCGCCAGATACGCAGTATTTT,CASSSPPAGGPPDTQYF
-,TRBJ2-1,-,TRBV4-2,TGTGCCAGCAGCCAAGTGGGGACGGTGGCCAATGAGCAGTTCTTC,CASSQVGTVANEQFF
-,TRBJ1-3,-,TRBV9,TGTGCCAGCAGCGTAATTCCCCGCCCTGGAAACACCATATATTTT,CASSVIPRPGNTIYF
TRBD1,TRBJ2-7,-,TRBV7-2,TGTGCCAGCAGAGGACAGGGCTGGGTCGAGCAGTACTTC,CASRGQGWVEQYF
-,TRBJ2-1,medium-sized,TRBV4-3,TGCGCCAGCAGCCAAGCTAAGGCTGAGCAGTTCTTC,CASSQAKAEQFF
-,TRBJ1-1,-,TRBV11-1,TGTGCCAGCAGCTTATCAAGCACTGAAGCTTTCTTT,CASSLSSTEAFF
-,TRBJ1-1,-,TRBV7-9,TGTGCCAGCAGCTTAGCGGGGCCGGCCAACACTGAAGCTTTCTTT,CASSLAGPANTEAFF
-,TRBJ1-1,-,TRBV11-3,TGTGCCAGCAGCATTCGACAGGAGGGGGCTGAAGCTTTCTTT,CASSIRQEGAEAFF
TRBD2,TRBJ2-5,-,TRBV7-2,TGTGCCAGCAGCTTAGCGGGTGGGAGGGCGACGGAGACCCAGTACTTC,CASSLAGGRATETQYF
TRBD1,TRBJ1-2,-,TRBV9,TGTGCCAGCAGCCCCCAACAGGGGCGGGGGTATGGCTACACCTTC,CASSPQQGRGYGYTF
-,TRBJ1-5,few,TRBV7-2,TGTGCCAGCAGCTTAGTAACAGGTCAGCAGCCCCAGCATTTT,CASSLVTGQQPQHF
TRBD1,TRBJ1-1,few,TRBV30,TGTGCCTGGAGTTGGGACAGGGATGAAGCTTTCTTT,CAWSWDRDEAFF
TRBD1,TRBJ2-3,-,TRBV7-2,TGTGCCAGCAGCCCTTTGGGACAGCCTACAGATACGCAGTATTTT,CASSPLGQPTDTQYF
TRBD1,TRBJ1-4,-,TRBV30,TGTGCCTGGACCAGGGACAGGGCTAATGAAAAACTGTTTTTT,CAWTRDRANEKLFF
-,TRBJ1-2,-,TRBV2,TGTGCCAGCAGTGAGAGGGTTGGAGCCTATGGCTACACCTTC,CASSERVGAYGYTF
TRBD2,TRBJ2-3,-,TRBV6-6,TGTGCCAGCAGTTACTATCAGCGGGGAGCCACAGATACGCAGTATTTT,CASSYYQRGATDTQYF
-,TRBJ1-1,-,TRBV2,TGTGCCAGCAGAAGGGACAACGACCCCACTGAAGCTTTCTTT,CASRRDNDPTEAFF
-,TRBJ1-3,-,TRBV25-1,TGTGCCAGCACCCCCGGGGAACCTGGAAACACCATATATTTT,CASTPGEPGNTIYF
-,TRBJ2-7,-,TRBV2,TGTGCCAGCGGGGCGGAGACTTACGAGCAGTACTTC,CASGAETYEQYF
-,TRBJ1-5,-,TRBV7-9,TGTGCCAGCAGCTTAACCGAGGGTCATCAGCCCCAGCATTTT,CASSLTEGHQPQHF
-,TRBJ1-4,-,TRBV7-8,TGTGCCAGCAGCTACAGGTCCCGGGGTGAAAAACTGTTTTTT,CASSYRSRGEKLFF
-,TRBJ2-2,-,TRBV19,TGTGCCAGTAGTATAGAACGGGGGAGTTCCAGAGGCACCGGGGAGCTGTTTTTT,CASSIERGSSRGTGELFF
-,TRBJ2-7,-,TRBV18,TGTGCCAGCTCACCAGGGGGGAGCCACGAGCAGTACTTC,CASSPGGSHEQYF
TRBD1,TRBJ1-1,few,TRBV30,TGTGCCTTGGGACAGTTTGAAGCTTTCTTT,CALGQFEAFF
TRBD2,TRBJ2-7,-,TRBV9,TGTGCCAGCAGCTCCGGGGGGGGATCAAGCTCCTACGAGCAGTACTTC,CASSSGGGSSSYEQYF
TRBD2,TRBJ2-1,few,TRBV7-3,TGTGCCAGCAGCTCAGGTTCTAGCGGAGCAGAGCAGTTCTTC,CASSSGSSGAEQFF
TRBD1,TRBJ2-7,-,TRBV5-4,TGTGCCAGCAGCACAGACCGGGACAGGGTTTTACACGAGCAGTACTTC,CASSTDRDRVLHEQYF
-,TRBJ2-7,-,TRBV7-9,TGTGCCAGCAGCCTAGGACAGTCTACCTACGAGCAGTACTTC,CASSLGQSTYEQYF
-,TRBJ2-5,few,TRBV18,TGTGCCAGCTCGCCCGGGGAGACCCAGTACTTC,CASSPGETQYF
TRBD2,TRBJ2-1,-,TRBV5-5,TGTGCCAGCAGCCGGACTAGCGGGGTTTTAGATGAGCAGTTCTTC,CASSRTSGVLDEQFF